What follows are 25 T cell receptor beta chains derived from one specimen sequenced in a study of T cells in Graves' hyperthyroidism and ophthalmopathy. There were TCR beta CDR3 regions amplified from RNA transcripts. HTBI primers were used for first-round RT-PCR of the TCR CDR3. TCRdb fed the multiplex PCR reads into MiXCR, producing one record per CDR3 protein. The sample lists about 340,000 distinct CDR3 sequences, approximately 22% occurring once. The sequenced sample consisted of blood. The receptors come from a woman aged 50 to 60 with Graves' hyperthyroidism.

This clonotype has ten or more counts. An end of the junction differs from the germline gene, which may be a read error. The genes are TRBV7-7 and TRBJ2-3; 8 nucleotides align to TRBD2. CDR3 length: 16 amino acids. In germline, CDR1 is SSHAT, CDR2 FNYEAQ (reference sequence). The CDR3 region is CASSPGLARSADTQYF. The DNA for the CDR3 is TGTGCTAGCAGCCCTGGACTAGCCCGGAGCGCAGATACGCAGTATTTT.

The CDR3 loop is CSARASGAFF. The CDR3 region has the DNA TGCAGTGCGAGGGCGTCCGGAGCTTTCTTT. V gene TRBV20-1 combines with J gene TRBJ1-1; D is unclear. The germline V gene has CDR1 DFQATT and CDR2 SNEGSKA (reference sequence). The CDR3 is 10 amino acids. Trimming took 6 bases from V and 10 from J, leaving 12 bases between them.

The sample holds many counts of this clonotype. This rearrangement joins TRBV18 to TRBJ2-5; D unclear. The CDR3 is made up of 15 amino acids. V lost 1 base, J lost 2 bases, and 11 bases lay in between. Germline CDR1 KGHSH, CDR2 LQKENI. The CDR3 here is CASSPRANIQETQYF. The CDR3 region has the DNA TGTGCCAGCTCACCACGGGCTAACATTCAAGAGACCCAGTACTTC.

The V gene is TRBV20-1, the J gene TRBJ1-5; D is possibly TRBD1 (5 bases). The V and J ends lost 1 base and 0 bases respectively, with 10 bases between them. The CDR3 is made up of 15 amino acids. CDR1 DFQATT and CDR2 SNEGSKA come from the germline V gene (reference sequence). DNA for the CDR3: TGCAGTGCTAGAGTTCGGGGGGTTAGCAATCAGCCCCAGCATTTT. Protein sequence: CSARVRGVSNQPQHF.

This clonotype was seen many times. This rearrangement joins TRBV24-1 to TRBJ2-6; 7 bases align to TRBD2. Germline loops: CDR1 KGHDR, CDR2 SFDVKD. The V segment lost 4 bases and the J segment 2 bases; nucleotides outside the gene matches: 1. The CDR3 is 15 residues long. The CDR3 loop is CATSEGGAGANVLTF. DNA for the CDR3: TGTGCCACCAGTGAGGGGGGGGCTGGGGCCAACGTCCTGACTTTC.

This clonotype was observed many times. The chain recombines TRBV2 with TRBJ2-2; D unclear. Germline V gene lookup returns CDR1 SNHLY and CDR2 FYNNEI. The V end was cut by 6 bases, the J end by 2 bases, with 4 bases between. The CDR3 is 12 residues long. In DNA form, the CDR3 reads TGTGCCAGCAGGGACAACACCGGGGAGCTGTTTTTT. It yields the protein CASRDNTGELFF.

The chain has TRBV11-2 and TRBJ2-5, with no clear D. V lost 1 base, J lost 3 bases, and 6 bases lay in between. The CDR3 runs to 13 residues. Germline-derived CDR1 and CDR2 are SGHAT and FQNNGV. The CDR3 DNA reads TGTGCCAGCAGCTTAGGTCCGAAAGAGACCCAGTACTTC. The encoded protein is CASSLGPKETQYF.

The chain carries TRBV20-1 and TRBJ2-7; perhaps TRBD2 as D (5 bases). Trimming removed 0 bases at V and 7 bases at J, with 22 bases between. The CDR3 is 16 amino acids. In germline, CDR1 is DFQATT, CDR2 SNEGSKA (reference sequence). CDR3 residues: CSARDSGEPEVWEQYF. CDR3 sequence (DNA): TGCAGTGCTAGAGATTCCGGGGAGCCCGAAGTCTGGGAGCAGTACTTC.

This clonotype has at least ten counts. The V and J genes are TRBV30 and TRBJ1-2; TRBD1 is a possible D gene (6 bases). The germline CDR1 and CDR2 sequences are GTSNPN and SVGIG (reference sequence). The CDR3 runs to 17 residues. Trimming stripped 3 bases from V and 0 bases from J, with 20 bases between. For the CDR3, the DNA is TGTGCCTGGAGCCCTAGCGGGGGCCGCCTAGCTAACTATGGCTACACCTTC. Protein product: CAWSPSGGRLANYGYTF.

This clonotype occurred a few times. V is TRBV19 and J is TRBJ2-6; perhaps TRBD1 as D (6 bases). The V gene's germline CDR1 is LNHDA and CDR2 SQIVND (reference sequence). The CDR3 consists of 17 residues. V lost 5 bases to trimming and J lost 1 base, with 15 bases between them. The CDR3 DNA reads TGTGCCAGTAGTCCAGGGGCCCCAGTATCTGGGGCCAACGTCCTGACTTTC. Its protein is CASSPGAPVSGANVLTF.

The chain uses TRBV27 and TRBJ2-3; D call uncertain. The CDR3 is 14 amino acids. Trimming left V 5 bases short and J 2 bases short, with 11 bases between. The germline V gene encodes CDR1 MNHEY and CDR2 SMNVEV (reference sequence). The CDR3 protein is CASSNVLDTDTQYF. Here the CDR3 DNA reads TGTGCCAGCAGTAATGTCCTAGACACAGATACGCAGTATTTT.

This clonotype was seen ten or more times. The chain couples TRBV7-9 to TRBJ1-2; TRBD1 matches at 7 bases. Per the germline V gene, CDR1 is SEHNR and CDR2 is FQNEAQ (reference sequence). The junction had 4 bases not matched to a gene; V was cut back by 0 bases and J by 3 bases. This CDR3 contains 15 residues. This CDR3 reads CASSLAGQKYYGYTF. The DNA for the CDR3 is TGTGCCAGCAGCTTAGCGGGACAGAAGTACTATGGCTACACCTTC. The full variable domain, its missing parts supplied by reference TRBV7-9 and TRBJ1-2, is DTGVSQNPRHKITKRGQNVTFRCDPISEHNRLYWYRQTLGQGPEFLTYFQNEAQLEKSRLLSDRFSAERPKGSFSTLEIQRTEQGDSAMYLCASSLAGQKYYGYTFGSGTRLTVV.

This clonotype came up many times. This chain joins TRBV7-2 and TRBJ1-2, with unresolved D. The CDR3 covers 14 residues. CDR1 is SGHTA, CDR2 FQGNSA, per germline. V lost 4 bases and J 0 bases, leaving 9 bases between the germline ends. CDR3 sequence: CASSSPGTNYGYTF. The CDR3, as DNA: TGTGCCAGCAGCTCTCCCGGGACTAACTATGGCTACACCTTC.

With respect to this clonotype: At one of its ends the junction is not consistent with the germline gene, which may arise from a read error. The rearrangement joins TRBV2 to TRBJ1-3, with D unresolved. Germline V gene sequence: CDR1 SNHLY, CDR2 FYNNEI. The CDR3 spans 14 residues. The CDR3 loop is CASSESLSGNTVYF. In nucleotides, the CDR3 is TGTGCCAGCAGTGAGAGCCTCTCTGGAAACACCGTATATTTT.

This chain joins TRBV7-2 and TRBJ2-1, with 11 bases matching TRBD2. The CDR3 has 20 amino acids. CDR1 SGHTA and CDR2 FQGNSA come from the germline V gene. J was trimmed by 10 bases and V by 5 bases; bases with no gene match: 25. The CDR3 DNA is TGTGCCAGCAGCCCCCGACGGACAGGATCCATTACTAGCGGGAGAGGGGAGCAGTTCTTC. It specifies CASSPRRTGSITSGRGEQFF.

This clonotype has at least ten counts. The chain couples TRBV10-3 to TRBJ1-1; D possibly corresponds to TRBD1 (6 bases). The V gene's germline CDR1 is ENHRY and CDR2 SYGVKD. The CDR3 extends over 17 amino acids. V lost 0 bases, J lost 1 base, and 15 bases lay in between. CDR3 nucleotides: TGTGCCATCAGTGAGTCGAAACAGGGAGTCGGGAACACTGAAGCTTTCTTT. It yields the protein CAISESKQGVGNTEAFF.

The sample holds a few counts of this clonotype. The V call is TRBV6-9, the J call TRBJ2-6; 9 nucleotides line up with TRBD1. The junction had 6 bases not matched to a gene; V was cut back by 5 bases and J by 1 base. The CDR3 sequence is 17 residues long. Germline V gene lookup returns CDR1 MNHGY and CDR2 SVAAGI. The chain's CDR3 is CASSITGGGSGANVLTF. Here the CDR3 DNA reads TGTGCCAGCAGTATTACAGGGGGCGGTTCTGGGGCCAACGTCCTGACTTTC.

The chain combines TRBV15 with TRBJ1-2; D is unclear. From germline, CDR1 is LNHNV and CDR2 YYDKDF (reference sequence). Deletions cut 10 bases from V and 8 bases from J, with 11 bases between. The CDR3 consists of 10 residues. CDR3 nucleotide sequence: TGTGCCATTCGGAGGGAGGGCTACACCTTC. Amino acid sequence: CAIRREGYTF.

This clonotype came up many times. The CDR3 region is CASSTQGTGNTIYF. The CDR3 DNA sequence: TGTGCCAGCAGCACACAGGGTACTGGAAACACCATATATTTT. This chain joins TRBV3-1 and TRBJ1-3; weak D call: TRBD1 (6 bases). The CDR3 runs 14 residues. Trimming removed 5 bases at V and 2 bases at J, with 10 bases between. Germline assignment: CDR1 LGHDT and CDR2 YNNKEL (reference sequence).

This chain links TRBV5-1 with TRBJ1-1, with 8 nucleotides matching TRBD1. V lost 0 bases, J lost 8 bases, and 9 bases stayed unmatched. CDR1 is SGHRS and CDR2 is YFSETQ in the germline V gene. This CDR3 contains 15 residues. The CDR3 DNA reads as TGCGCCAGCAGCTTGGCGACAGGGGACCCTACCGAAGCTTTCTTT. Its translation is CASSLATGDPTEAFF.

Note on this clonotype: A read error may be the cause here, since a much bigger clone is one base away. The gene calls are TRBV11-2 and TRBJ2-1; TRBD2 matches 7 bases. Unmatched junction bases numbered 17, after V lost 5 bases and J lost 7 bases. Germline CDR1 SGHAT, CDR2 FQNNGV. This CDR3 is 17 amino acids long. The CDR3 nucleotides read TGTGCCAGCAGCCTACAAGGACTAGTGGGGGGAAGAAATGAGCAGTTCTTC. Its protein product is CASSLQGLVGGRNEQFF.

This clonotype was counted at least ten times. The rearrangement joins TRBV2 to TRBJ2-5; D remains ambiguous. The CDR3 runs to 14 residues. V was clipped by 8 bases and J by 0 bases, with 13 bases between them. Germline-derived CDR1 and CDR2 are SNHLY and FYNNEI. The CDR3 DNA sequence: TGTGCCAGCGTGCCCACTTGGTACCAAGAGACCCAGTACTTC. Residues: CASVPTWYQETQYF.

This clonotype was counted between two and nine times. The chain has TRBV5-1 and TRBJ2-5; 8 bases agree with TRBD2. CDR3 length equals 16 residues. Looked up from germline, CDR1 is SGHRS and CDR2 is YFSETQ. V lost 3 bases and J lost 0; bases outside the gene matches: 7. Here the CDR3 reads CASSSEASGYQETQYF. The CDR3 DNA sequence: TGCGCCAGCAGCTCTGAGGCTAGCGGGTACCAAGAGACCCAGTACTTC.

This clonotype has ten or more counts. The chain couples TRBV6-1 to TRBJ1-1; D is ambiguous. The germline CDR1 and CDR2 sequences are MNHNS and SASEGT. The germline V and J ends were trimmed by 5 bases and 0 bases, with 22 bases remaining between them. This CDR3 spans 18 amino acids. The CDR3 here is CASSLPHELTYMNTEAFF. The CDR3 DNA reads TGTGCCAGCAGTTTGCCACACGAACTGACATACATGAACACTGAAGCTTTCTTT.

This clonotype has a count of ten or more. The junction departs from the called germline gene at one end, perhaps through a read error. The chain links TRBV6-1 to TRBJ1-5; unclear D gene. Germline assignment: CDR1 MNHNS and CDR2 SASEGT. The CDR3 contains 14 residues. The CDR3, as DNA: TGTGCCAGCAATGAAGGTAGTTCAAGGCAGCCCCAGCATTTT. Amino acid sequence: CASNEGSSRQPQHF.